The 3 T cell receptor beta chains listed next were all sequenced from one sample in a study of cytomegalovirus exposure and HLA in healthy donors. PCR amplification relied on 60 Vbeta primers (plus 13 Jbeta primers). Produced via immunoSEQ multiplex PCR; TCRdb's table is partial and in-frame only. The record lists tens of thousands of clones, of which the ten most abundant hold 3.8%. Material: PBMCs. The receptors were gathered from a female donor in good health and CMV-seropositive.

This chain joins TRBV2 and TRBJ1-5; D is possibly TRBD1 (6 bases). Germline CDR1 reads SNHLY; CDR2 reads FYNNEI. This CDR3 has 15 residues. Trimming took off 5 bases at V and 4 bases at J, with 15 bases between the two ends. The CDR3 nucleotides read TGTGCCAGCAGTTGGATTCAGGGGCCTAATCAGCCCCAGCATTTT. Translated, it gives CASSWIQGPNQPQHF.

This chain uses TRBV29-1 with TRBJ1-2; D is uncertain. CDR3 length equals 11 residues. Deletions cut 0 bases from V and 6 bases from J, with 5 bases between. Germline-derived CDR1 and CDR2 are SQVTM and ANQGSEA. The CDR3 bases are TGCAGCGTTGAAGAGTTCGATGGCTACACCTTC. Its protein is CSVEEFDGYTF.

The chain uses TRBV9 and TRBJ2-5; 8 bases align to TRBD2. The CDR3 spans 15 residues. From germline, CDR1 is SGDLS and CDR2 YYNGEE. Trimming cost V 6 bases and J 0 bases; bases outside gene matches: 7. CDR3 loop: CASTPTSAYQETQYF. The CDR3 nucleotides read TGTGCCAGCACTCCGACTAGCGCCTACCAAGAGACCCAGTACTTC.